This passage covers 6 T cell receptor beta chains from one sample sequenced in a study of blood T cell repertoires in COVID-19. TCRdb keeps only in-frame clones here, not all; method: immunoSEQ multiplex PCR. The sample gives tens of thousands of clones, 74% of which show up once; about 2.5% is in the top ten. Sequenced input: peripheral blood. These receptors were obtained from a human donor with acute or convalescent COVID-19. The donor label of this sample is uncertain.

This clone turned up a few times. V gene TRBV19 combines with J gene TRBJ2-1; D possibly corresponds to TRBD1 (5 bases). CDR1 is LNHDA, CDR2 SQIVND, per germline (reference sequence). The CDR3 is made up of 16 amino acids. The V gene lost 7 bases and the J gene lost 0 bases, with 16 bases spanning the gap. The CDR3 sequence: CASNSRQPSSYNEQFF. CDR3 nucleotide sequence: TGTGCCAGTAACAGCAGACAGCCGAGCTCCTACAATGAGCAGTTCTTC.

The chain recombines TRBV21-1 with TRBJ1-4; the D call in the table, TRBD1, was not verified against the DNA. TRBV21-1 is shown as a pseudogene. The CDR3 runs to 16 residues. Written as DNA, the CDR3 is TGTGCCAGCTGGGAATATTTCAGGGGTGTTTGGAAAAAACTGTTTTTT. Protein: CASWEYFRGVWKKLFF.

J is TRBJ2-4 and V is TRBV28; 7 bases line up with TRBD1. Trimming took 5 bases from V and 0 from J; bases not matched to a gene: 7. Germline-derived CDR1 and CDR2 are MDHEN and SYDVKM. The CDR3 is 16 residues long. CDR3 residues: CASSPRQGIAKNIQYF. The CDR3 DNA sequence: TGTGCCAGCAGTCCGAGACAGGGTATAGCCAAAAACATTCAGTACTTC.

The gene calls are TRBV6-5 and TRBJ1-5, with D tentatively TRBD1 (6 bases). The germline CDR1 and CDR2 sequences are MNHEY and SVGAGI. The CDR3 totals 13 residues. Deletions cut 6 bases from V and 4 bases from J, with 10 bases between. CDR3 in amino acids: CASRIQGNQPQHF. DNA of the CDR3: TGTGCCAGCAGGATACAGGGAAATCAGCCCCAGCATTTT.

V is TRBV14 and J is TRBJ1-5; D unresolved. V lost 4 bases and J lost 3, with 10 bases in between. The CDR3 spans 14 residues. Germline CDR1 and CDR2: SGHDN and FVKESK. CDR3 protein: CASSLQDYNQPQHF. The CDR3 coding sequence is TGTGCCAGCAGCCTACAAGACTACAATCAGCCCCAGCATTTT.

This clone was counted between two and nine times. Sequence at one end of the junction differs from germline and may be a read error. This rearrangement joins TRBV5-4 to TRBJ2-3; D is unclear. The CDR3 is made up of 13 amino acids. Germline assignment: CDR1 SGHNT and CDR2 YYREEE (reference sequence). The DNA of the CDR3 is TGTGCCAGCAGGTTGGCTAGCACAGATACGCAGTATTTT. The encoded protein is CASRLASTDTQYF.